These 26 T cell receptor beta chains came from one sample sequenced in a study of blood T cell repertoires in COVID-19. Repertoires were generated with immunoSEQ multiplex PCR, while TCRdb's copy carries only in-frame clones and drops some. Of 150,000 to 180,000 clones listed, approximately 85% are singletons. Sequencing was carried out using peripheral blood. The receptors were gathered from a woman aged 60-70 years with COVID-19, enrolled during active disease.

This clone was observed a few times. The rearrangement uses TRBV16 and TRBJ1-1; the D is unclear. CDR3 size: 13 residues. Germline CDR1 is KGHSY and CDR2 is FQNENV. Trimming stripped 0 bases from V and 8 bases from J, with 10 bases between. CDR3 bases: TGTGCCAGCAGCCAATCGCGCGGGGAGGAAGCTTTCTTT. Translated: CASSQSRGEEAFF.

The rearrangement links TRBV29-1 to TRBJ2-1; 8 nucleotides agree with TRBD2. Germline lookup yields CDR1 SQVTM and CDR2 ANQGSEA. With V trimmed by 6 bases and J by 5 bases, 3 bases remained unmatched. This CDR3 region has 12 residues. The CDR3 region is CSVILADNEQFF. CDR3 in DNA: TGCAGCGTAATACTAGCGGACAATGAGCAGTTCTTC.

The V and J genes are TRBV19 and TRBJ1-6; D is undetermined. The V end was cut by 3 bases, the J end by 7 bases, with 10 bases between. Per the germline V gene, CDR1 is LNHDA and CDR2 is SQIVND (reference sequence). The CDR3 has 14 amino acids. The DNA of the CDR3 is TGTGCCAGTAGTATGGACTATCGGAATTCACCCCTCCACTTT. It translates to CASSMDYRNSPLHF.

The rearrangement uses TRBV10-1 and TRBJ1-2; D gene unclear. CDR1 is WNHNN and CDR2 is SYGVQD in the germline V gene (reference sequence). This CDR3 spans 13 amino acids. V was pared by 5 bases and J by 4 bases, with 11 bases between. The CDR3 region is CASSSGAGYGYTF. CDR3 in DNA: TGCGCCAGCAGTTCTGGAGCGGGCTATGGCTACACCTTC.

The DNA for the CDR3 is TGCGCCAGCAGTGAAGGGGACAGGGGCACTGAAGCTTTCTTT. This codes for CASSEGDRGTEAFF. The genes are TRBV10-1 and TRBJ1-1; the match to TRBD1 covers 10 bases. Germline lookup yields CDR1 WNHNN and CDR2 SYGVQD (reference sequence). After removal of 3 bases from V and 4 bases from J, the junction contained 2 bases not matched to a gene. The CDR3 covers 14 residues.

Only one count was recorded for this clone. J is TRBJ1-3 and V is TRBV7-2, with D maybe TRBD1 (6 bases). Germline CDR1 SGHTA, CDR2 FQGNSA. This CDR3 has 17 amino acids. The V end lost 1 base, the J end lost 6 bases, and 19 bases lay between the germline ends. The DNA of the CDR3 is TGTGCCAGCAGCTTAGTGTCTAGGGGGGGAATGTCAAACACCATATATTTT. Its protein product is CASSLVSRGGMSNTIYF.

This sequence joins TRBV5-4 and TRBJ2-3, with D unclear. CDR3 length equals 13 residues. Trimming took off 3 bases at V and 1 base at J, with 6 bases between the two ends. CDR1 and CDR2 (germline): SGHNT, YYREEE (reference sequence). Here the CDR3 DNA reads TGTGCCAGCAGCTCACGGGGCACAGATACGCAGTATTTT. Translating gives CASSSRGTDTQYF.

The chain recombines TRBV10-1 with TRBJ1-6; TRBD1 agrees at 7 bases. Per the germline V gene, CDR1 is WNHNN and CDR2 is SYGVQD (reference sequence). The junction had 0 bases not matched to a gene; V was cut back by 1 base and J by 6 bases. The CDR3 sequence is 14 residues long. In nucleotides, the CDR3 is TGCGCCAGCAGTGAGTACAGGGGTAATTCACCCCTCCACTTT. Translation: CASSEYRGNSPLHF.

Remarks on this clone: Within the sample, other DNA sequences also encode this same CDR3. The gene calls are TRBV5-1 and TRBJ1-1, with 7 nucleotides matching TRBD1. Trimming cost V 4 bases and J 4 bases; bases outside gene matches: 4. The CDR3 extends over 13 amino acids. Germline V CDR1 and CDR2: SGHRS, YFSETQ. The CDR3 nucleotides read TGCGCCAGCAGCCTGACAGGGCTCACTGAAGCTTTCTTT. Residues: CASSLTGLTEAFF. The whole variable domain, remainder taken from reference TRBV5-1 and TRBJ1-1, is KAGVTQTPRYLIKTRGQQVTLSCSPISGHRSVSWYQQTPGQGLQFLFEYFSETQRNKGNFPGRFSGRQFSNSRSEMNVSTLELGDSALYLCASSLTGLTEAFFGQGTRLTVV.

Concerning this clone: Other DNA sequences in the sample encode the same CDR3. The CDR3 protein is CASSRGGGTEAFF. CDR3 nucleotides: TGTGCCAGCAGCCGAGGGGGGGGCACTGAAGCTTTCTTT. The V gene is TRBV3-1 (or the pseudogene TRBV3-2), the J gene TRBJ1-1; D perhaps matches TRBD1 (6 bases). Germline assignment: CDR1 LGHDT and CDR2 YNNKEL (reference sequence). The CDR3 covers 13 residues. The germline V and J ends were trimmed by 4 bases and 4 bases, with 10 bases remaining between them.

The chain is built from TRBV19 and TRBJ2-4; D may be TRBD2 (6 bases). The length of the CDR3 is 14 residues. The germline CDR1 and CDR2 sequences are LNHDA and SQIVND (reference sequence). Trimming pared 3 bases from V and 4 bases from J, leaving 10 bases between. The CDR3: CASSIAGLKNIQYF. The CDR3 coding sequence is TGTGCCAGTAGTATTGCGGGGTTAAAAAACATTCAGTACTTC.

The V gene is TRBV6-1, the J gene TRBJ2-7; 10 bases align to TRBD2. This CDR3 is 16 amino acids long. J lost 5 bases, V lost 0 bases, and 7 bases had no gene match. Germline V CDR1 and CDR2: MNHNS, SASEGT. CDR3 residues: CASSEAAAGGPHEQYF. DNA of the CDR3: TGTGCCAGCAGTGAAGCTGCAGCGGGAGGGCCCCACGAGCAGTACTTC.

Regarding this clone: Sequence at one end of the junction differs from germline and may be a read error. This CDR3 is CASRGGQANSEAFF. The CDR3 DNA reads as TGTGCCAGCAGGGGAGGACAGGCCAACAGTGAAGCTTTCTTT. The genes are TRBV6-5 and TRBJ1-1; 7 nucleotides match TRBD1. Germline assignment: CDR1 MNHEY and CDR2 SVGAGI. CDR3 length: 14 residues.

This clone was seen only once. The CDR3 nucleotides are TGTGCCAGCAGCTTAAACAGGGCTGACACTGAAGCTTTCTTT. Translated: CASSLNRADTEAFF. This chain links TRBV7-8 with TRBJ1-1, with D possibly matching TRBD1 (6 bases). In germline, CDR1 is SGHVS, CDR2 FQNEAQ. Trimming removed 2 bases at V and 3 bases at J, with 10 bases between. This CDR3 contains 14 residues.

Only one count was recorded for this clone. The CDR3 protein is CASSPGRDYGYTF. The CDR3 region has the DNA TGTGCCAGCTCACCGGGGCGTGACTATGGCTACACCTTC. V usage is TRBV18 and J usage is TRBJ1-2, with a weak D call TRBD1 (5 bases). The germline V and J ends were trimmed by 3 bases and 3 bases, with 8 bases remaining between them. CDR1 and CDR2 from the germline V gene are KGHSH and LQKENI. This CDR3 comprises 13 residues.

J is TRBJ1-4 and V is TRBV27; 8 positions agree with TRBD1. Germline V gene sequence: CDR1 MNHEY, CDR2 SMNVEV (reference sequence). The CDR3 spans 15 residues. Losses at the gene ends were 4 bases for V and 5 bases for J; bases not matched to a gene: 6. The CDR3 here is CASSSNRDRNEKLFF. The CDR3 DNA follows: TGTGCCAGCAGTTCTAACAGGGACAGGAATGAAAAACTGTTTTTT.

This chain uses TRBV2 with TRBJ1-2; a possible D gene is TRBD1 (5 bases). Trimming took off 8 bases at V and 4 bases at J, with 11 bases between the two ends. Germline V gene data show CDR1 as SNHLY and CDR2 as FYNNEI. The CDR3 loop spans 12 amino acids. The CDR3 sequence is CASRTGGYGYTF. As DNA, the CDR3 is TGTGCCAGCCGCACCGGGGGCTATGGCTACACCTTC.

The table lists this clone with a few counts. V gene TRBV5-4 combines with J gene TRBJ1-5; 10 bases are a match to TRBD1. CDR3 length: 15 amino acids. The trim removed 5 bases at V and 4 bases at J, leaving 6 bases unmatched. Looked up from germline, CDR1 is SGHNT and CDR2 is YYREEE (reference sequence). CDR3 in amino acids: CASSSGTGVNQPQHF. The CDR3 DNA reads TGTGCCAGCAGTTCCGGGACAGGGGTTAATCAGCCCCAGCATTTT. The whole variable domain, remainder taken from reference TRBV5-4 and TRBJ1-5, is ETGVTQSPTHLIKTRGQQVTLRCSSQSGHNTVSWYQQALGQGPQFIFQYYREEENGRGNFPPRFSGLQFPNYSSELNVNALELDDSALYLCASSSGTGVNQPQHFGDGTRLSIL.

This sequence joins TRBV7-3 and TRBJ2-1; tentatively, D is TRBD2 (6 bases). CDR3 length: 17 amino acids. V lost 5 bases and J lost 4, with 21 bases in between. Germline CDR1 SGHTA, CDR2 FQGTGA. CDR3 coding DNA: TGTGCCAGCAGCCCTCCCGTAGCGGAGGGGCTTTACAATGAGCAGTTCTTC. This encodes CASSPPVAEGLYNEQFF.

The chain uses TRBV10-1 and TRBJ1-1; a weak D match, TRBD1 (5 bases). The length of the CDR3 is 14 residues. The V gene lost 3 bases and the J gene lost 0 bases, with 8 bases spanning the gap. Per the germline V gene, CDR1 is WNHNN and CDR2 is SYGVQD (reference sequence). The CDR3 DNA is TGCGCCAGCAGTGATAACAGGTTGAACACTGAAGCTTTCTTT. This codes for CASSDNRLNTEAFF.

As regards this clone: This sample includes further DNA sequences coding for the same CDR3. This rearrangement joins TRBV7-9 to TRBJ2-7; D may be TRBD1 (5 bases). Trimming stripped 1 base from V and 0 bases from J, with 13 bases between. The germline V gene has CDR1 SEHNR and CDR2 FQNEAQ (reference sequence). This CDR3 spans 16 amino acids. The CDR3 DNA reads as TGTGCCAGCAGCTTAGATGCCAGGGCCCCCTCCTACGAGCAGTACGTC. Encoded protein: CASSLDARAPSYEQYV.

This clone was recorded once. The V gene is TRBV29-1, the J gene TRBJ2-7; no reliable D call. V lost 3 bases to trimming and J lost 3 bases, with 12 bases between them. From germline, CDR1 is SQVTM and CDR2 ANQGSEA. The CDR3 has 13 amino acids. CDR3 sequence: CSVDAGSGYEQYF. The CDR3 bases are TGCAGCGTTGATGCCGGGTCCGGCTACGAGCAGTACTTC.

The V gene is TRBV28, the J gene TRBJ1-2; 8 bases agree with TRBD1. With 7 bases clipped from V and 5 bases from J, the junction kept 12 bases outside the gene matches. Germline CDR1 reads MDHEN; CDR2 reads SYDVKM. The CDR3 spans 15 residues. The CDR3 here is CASNKRPGQVYGYTF. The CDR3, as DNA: TGTGCCAGCAATAAACGACCGGGACAGGTGTATGGCTACACCTTC.

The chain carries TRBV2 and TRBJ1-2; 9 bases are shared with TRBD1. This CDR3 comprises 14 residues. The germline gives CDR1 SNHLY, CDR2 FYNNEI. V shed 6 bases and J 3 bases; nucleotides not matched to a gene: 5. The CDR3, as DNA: TGTGCCAGCAGCAACAGGGGGCGCGACTATGGCTACACCTTC. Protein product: CASSNRGRDYGYTF. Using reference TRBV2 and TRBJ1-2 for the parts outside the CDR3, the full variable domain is EPEVTQTPSHQVTQMGQEVILRCVPISNHLYFYWYRQILGQKVEFLVSFYNNEISEKSEIFDDQFSVERPDGSNFTLKIRSTKLEDSAMYFCASSNRGRDYGYTFGSGTRLTVV.

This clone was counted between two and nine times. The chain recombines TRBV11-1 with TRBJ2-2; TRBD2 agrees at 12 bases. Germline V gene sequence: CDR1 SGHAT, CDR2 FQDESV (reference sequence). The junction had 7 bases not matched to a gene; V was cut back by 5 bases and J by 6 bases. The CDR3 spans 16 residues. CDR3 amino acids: CASSRSTSGRPGELFF. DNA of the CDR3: TGTGCCAGCAGCCGTTCCACTAGCGGGAGGCCCGGGGAGCTGTTTTTT.

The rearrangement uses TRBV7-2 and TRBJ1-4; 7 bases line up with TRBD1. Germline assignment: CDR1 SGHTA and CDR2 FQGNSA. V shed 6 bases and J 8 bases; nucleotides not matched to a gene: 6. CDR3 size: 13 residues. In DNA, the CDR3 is TGTGCCAGCAGTCGGGACAGTAGCGAAAAACTGTTTTTT. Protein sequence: CASSRDSSEKLFF.